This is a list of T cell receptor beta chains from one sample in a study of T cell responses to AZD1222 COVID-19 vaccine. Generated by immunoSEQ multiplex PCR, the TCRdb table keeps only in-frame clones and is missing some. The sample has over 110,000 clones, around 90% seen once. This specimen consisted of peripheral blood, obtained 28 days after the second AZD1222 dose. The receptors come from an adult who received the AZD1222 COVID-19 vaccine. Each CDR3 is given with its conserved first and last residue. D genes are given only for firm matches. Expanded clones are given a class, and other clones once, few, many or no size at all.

cdr3_aa: CASSALGLAIAKNIQYF
cdr3_nt: TGTGCCAGCAGTGCCTTGGGACTAGCGATAGCCAAAAACATTCAGTACTTC
d_call: TRBD2
j_call: TRBJ2-4
v_call: TRBV2
clone_size: NA

cdr3_aa: CAISAAGNQPQHF
cdr3_nt: TGTGCCATCAGTGCGGCAGGCAATCAGCCCCAGCATTTT
d_call: NA
j_call: TRBJ1-5
v_call: TRBV10-3
clone_size: NA

cdr3_aa: CAISESTHETGYGYTF
cdr3_nt: TGTGCCATCAGTGAGTCGACTCACGAAACGGGTTATGGCTACACCTTC
d_call: NA
j_call: TRBJ1-2
v_call: TRBV10-3
clone_size: NA

cdr3_aa: CASSENRGVEKLFF
cdr3_nt: TGTGCCAGCAGTGAAAACAGGGGGGTTGAAAAACTGTTTTTT
d_call: TRBD1
j_call: TRBJ1-4
v_call: TRBV2
clone_size: NA

cdr3_aa: CSFYGTGGLNEQFF
cdr3_nt: TGCAGCTTCTACGGGACAGGGGGCCTCAATGAGCAGTTCTTC
d_call: TRBD1
j_call: TRBJ2-1
v_call: TRBV29-1
clone_size: NA

cdr3_aa: CASSATSSYTDTQYF
cdr3_nt: TGTGCCAGCAGCGCGACTAGCTCCTACACAGATACGCAGTATTTT
d_call: TRBD2
j_call: TRBJ2-3
v_call: TRBV9
clone_size: NA

cdr3_aa: CASSQEGAETSGNFYEQYF
cdr3_nt: TGCGCCAGCAGCCAAGAAGGGGCGGAGACTAGCGGGAATTTCTACGAGCAGTACTTC
d_call: TRBD2
j_call: TRBJ2-7
v_call: TRBV4-1
clone_size: NA

cdr3_aa: CASSETGNTIYF
cdr3_nt: TGCGCCAGCAGTGAAACTGGAAACACCATATATTTT
d_call: NA
j_call: TRBJ1-3
v_call: TRBV10-1
clone_size: NA

cdr3_aa: CAISPGASGNTIYF
cdr3_nt: TGTGCCATCAGCCCAGGGGCCTCTGGAAACACCATATATTTT
d_call: NA
j_call: TRBJ1-3
v_call: TRBV10-3
clone_size: NA

cdr3_aa: CSVAQGASDYGYTF
cdr3_nt: TGCAGCGTTGCGCAGGGGGCAAGTGACTATGGCTACACCTTC
d_call: TRBD1
j_call: TRBJ1-2
v_call: TRBV29-1
clone_size: once

cdr3_aa: CASRTGGASGYTF
cdr3_nt: TGTGCCAGTAGGACAGGGGGCGCCTCTGGCTACACCTTC
d_call: TRBD1
j_call: TRBJ1-2
v_call: TRBV19
clone_size: NA

cdr3_aa: CASSLDTSGRPGELFF
cdr3_nt: TGTGCCAGCAGCTTAGACACTAGCGGGAGGCCCGGGGAGCTGTTTTTT
d_call: TRBD2
j_call: TRBJ2-2
v_call: TRBV11-3
clone_size: once

cdr3_aa: CASRVTGELFF
cdr3_nt: TGTGCCAGTAGAGTAACCGGGGAGCTGTTTTTT
d_call: NA
j_call: TRBJ2-2
v_call: TRBV19
clone_size: NA

cdr3_aa: CATSEGTANTEAFF
cdr3_nt: TGTGCCACCAGTGAAGGGACGGCGAACACTGAAGCTTTCTTT
d_call: NA
j_call: TRBJ1-1
v_call: TRBV24-1
clone_size: NA

cdr3_aa: CASSPRQGNSGNTIYF
cdr3_nt: TGTGCCAGCAGCCCTCGACAGGGAAACTCTGGAAACACCATATATTTT
d_call: TRBD1
j_call: TRBJ1-3
v_call: TRBV11-2
clone_size: NA

cdr3_aa: CASSVGVGTYNEQFF
cdr3_nt: TGTGCCAGCAGCGTAGGTGTCGGCACCTACAATGAGCAGTTCTTC
d_call: NA
j_call: TRBJ2-1
v_call: TRBV9
clone_size: NA

cdr3_aa: CAWSAGTVYNSPLHF
cdr3_nt: TGTGCCTGGAGTGCAGGGACCGTCTATAATTCACCCCTCCACTTT
d_call: NA
j_call: TRBJ1-6
v_call: TRBV30
clone_size: NA

cdr3_aa: CASSVFDSSNYGYTF
cdr3_nt: TGTGCCAGCAGCGTGTTCGACAGCAGCAACTATGGCTACACCTTC
d_call: NA
j_call: TRBJ1-2
v_call: TRBV9
clone_size: NA

cdr3_aa: CASSQTSGKPYEQYF
cdr3_nt: TGTGCCAGCAGCCAGACTAGCGGGAAACCCTACGAGCAGTACTTC
d_call: TRBD2
j_call: TRBJ2-7
v_call: TRBV14
clone_size: NA

cdr3_aa: CASSLGVRTQYF
cdr3_nt: TGTGCCAGCAGCTTAGGGGTTCGTACGCAGTATTTT
d_call: NA
j_call: TRBJ2-3
v_call: TRBV7-9
clone_size: NA

cdr3_aa: CASTLGGPGNGELFF
cdr3_nt: TGTGCCAGCACCTTGGGGGGGCCGGGGAACGGGGAGCTGTTTTTT
d_call: NA
j_call: TRBJ2-2
v_call: TRBV5-4
clone_size: NA

cdr3_aa: CASKGGTEAFF
cdr3_nt: TGTGCCAGCAAGGGCGGCACTGAAGCTTTCTTT
d_call: NA
j_call: TRBJ1-1
v_call: TRBV6-5
clone_size: few